One and the same sample provided the 9 T cell receptor beta chains below, sequenced in a study of cytomegalovirus exposure and HLA in healthy donors. Both 60 Vbeta primers and 13 Jbeta primers went into the PCR. Clones were read by immunoSEQ multiplex PCR, and TCRdb kept only the in-frame ones, dropping some. The sample records about 230,000 clones, about 80% being singletons. The sequencing input was PBMCs. Receptor source: a woman aged 40-49 years in good health and CMV-seronegative.

This chain joins TRBV6-5 and TRBJ1-1, with D possibly being TRBD1 (6 bases). The germline V and J ends were trimmed by 4 bases and 4 bases, with 10 bases remaining between them. The CDR3 has 13 residues. Germline lookup yields CDR1 MNHEY and CDR2 SVGAGI. The CDR3 nucleotides are TGTGCCAGCAGTTCCGGGACACTCACTGAAGCTTTCTTT. Protein sequence: CASSSGTLTEAFF.

The DNA of the CDR3 is TGTGCCAGCAGTTTAAGCGCTAGCCGTCGAGAGCAGTTCTTC. Its protein is CASSLSASRREQFF. The J gene is TRBJ2-1, the V gene TRBV27, with TRBD2 as a possible D gene (5 bases). CDR3 length equals 14 residues. V was shortened by 2 bases and J by 10 bases, with 15 bases between the two germline ends. From germline, CDR1 is MNHEY and CDR2 SMNVEV (reference sequence).

The V and J genes are TRBV5-8 and TRBJ1-1; 8 positions match TRBD1. The V gene end was trimmed by 7 bases and the J gene end by 2 bases; junction bases not matched to a gene: 4. Germline CDR1 SGHTS, CDR2 YDEGEE. The CDR3 length is 13 residues. This CDR3 reads CASAGQDNTEAFF. As DNA, the CDR3 is TGTGCCAGCGCGGGACAGGATAACACTGAAGCTTTCTTT.

The chain couples TRBV10-3 to TRBJ2-7, with TRBD2 as a possible D gene (5 bases). Trimming left V 9 bases short and J 2 bases short, with 14 bases between. Germline V CDR1 and CDR2: ENHRY, SYGVKD. The CDR3 loop spans 13 amino acids. CDR3 protein: CAIRSGSTYEQYF. The CDR3 region has the DNA TGTGCCATTCGGTCGGGATCTACCTACGAGCAGTACTTC.

CDR3: CASSTQGAEETQYF. The DNA of the CDR3 is TGCGCCAGCAGCACCCAGGGCGCCGAAGAGACCCAGTACTTC. J is TRBJ2-5 and V is TRBV5-1; D is perhaps TRBD1 (5 bases). CDR3 length: 14 residues. Looked up from germline, CDR1 is SGHRS and CDR2 is YFSETQ. The V end was cut by 4 bases, the J end by 3 bases, with 13 bases between.

This rearrangement joins TRBV2 to TRBJ1-2, with D unresolved. V lost 3 bases, J lost 7 bases, and 15 bases lay in between. Germline assignment: CDR1 SNHLY and CDR2 FYNNEI. This CDR3 is 14 amino acids long. CDR3 region: CASSDTHGLGGYTF. The CDR3 DNA reads TGTGCCAGCAGTGACACCCACGGGTTAGGTGGCTACACCTTC.

This chain uses TRBV7-8 with TRBJ1-1; 7 bases match TRBD1. Germline V lookup: CDR1 SGHVS, CDR2 FQNEAQ. The CDR3 spans 13 residues. The V and J ends lost 1 base and 10 bases, in that order; junction bases with no gene match: 6. Here the CDR3 reads CASSLGVQGGAFF. The CDR3 DNA is TGTGCCAGCAGCTTAGGGGTCCAGGGGGGAGCTTTCTTT.

A remark on this clone: Distinct nucleotide sequences in the sample also encode this CDR3. The CDR3 DNA sequence: TGTGCCAGCAGGGGACAGGGAAACACCGGGGAGCTGTTTTTT. As protein: CASRGQGNTGELFF. The chain couples TRBV28 to TRBJ2-2; 9 bases are shared with TRBD1. Germline trimming cut 6 bases from V and 2 bases from J; bases unmatched to any gene: 1. The germline CDR1 and CDR2 sequences are MDHEN and SYDVKM. The CDR3 sequence is 14 residues long. Combining the CDR3 with reference TRBV28 and TRBJ2-2 gives the whole variable domain DVKVTQSSRYLVKRTGEKVFLECVQDMDHENMFWYRQDPGLGLRLIYFSYDVKMKEKGDIPEGYSVSREKKERFSLILESASTNQTSMYLCASRGQGNTGELFFGEGSRLTVL.

The V gene is TRBV11-3, the J gene TRBJ2-5; TRBD1 aligns across 10 bases. The germline V gene encodes CDR1 SGHNT and CDR2 YENEEA. With 2 bases clipped from V and 7 bases from J, the junction kept 7 bases outside the gene matches. The CDR3 has 15 amino acids. The CDR3 spells CASSLTATGGGTQYF. The CDR3 nucleotides are TGTGCCAGCAGCTTAACAGCGACAGGGGGCGGGACCCAGTACTTC. Combining the CDR3 with reference TRBV11-3 and TRBJ2-5 gives the whole variable domain EAGVVQSPRYKIIEKKQPVAFWCNPISGHNTLYWYLQNLGQGPELLIRYENEEAVDDSQLPKDRFSAERLKGVDSTLKIQPAELGDSAVYLCASSLTATGGGTQYFGPGTRLLVL.